This T cell receptor (beta chain) was sequenced during a study of shared clonotypes between healthy human individuals. Repertoires were generated with immunoSEQ multiplex PCR, while TCRdb's copy carries only in-frame clones and drops some. The sample has fewer than 550,000 clones, around 79% seen once; the top ten hold under 15%. CDR3 length equals 15 residues. The germline V and J ends were trimmed by 6 bases and 0 bases, with 11 bases remaining between them. The V gene's germline CDR1 is MDHEN and CDR2 SYDVKM. The TCR comes from a woman in her thirties or forties in good health. Some clones in this sample may be carry-over from other donors' samples. Sequencing was done on a sample of PBMCs. This chain links TRBV28 with TRBJ2-2; D is undetermined. The CDR3, as DNA: TGTGCCAGCAGGGAAACAATTACGAACACCGGGGAGCTGTTTTTT. It is translated as CASRETITNTGELFF.